The sequence of this T cell receptor (beta chain) was determined in a study of a mutant IDH1 vaccine in newly diagnosed glioma. As for the study in general: Vaccination followed radiotherapy alone by 4-6 weeks, or accompanied temozolomide cycles. Standard pretreatment was either radiotherapy, temozolomide, or, for most, radiochemotherapy with temozolomide.

Concerning this clone itself: Its antigen remains unidentified.

This CDR3 spans 14 amino acids. Germline lookup yields CDR1 SGHNT and CDR2 YENEEA. V was cut by 6 bases and J by 3 bases, with 12 bases left in between. Broader study findings: Vaccination elicited immune responses in around 92% of patients.

As to time point: week 23, last vaccination. All doses held 300 ug of mutant IDH1 20-mer peptide, with topical imiquimod. The repertoire was sequenced with immunoSEQ multiplex PCR; TCRdb's copy has only in-frame clones and lacks some. The sample has 40,000 or so clones; about 81% are singletons. The clonotype comes from a woman in her late teens or twenties with glioma. Some clones in this sample may be carry-over from other donors' samples. Sample: PBMCs, taken from a glioma patient whose treatment included an IDH1 peptide vaccine. The rearrangement joins TRBV11-3 to TRBJ2-1; D unresolved. Here the CDR3 reads CASSSGGVYNEQFF. The CDR3 bases are TGTGCCAGCAGTTCGGGCGGCGTCTACAATGAGCAGTTCTTC.